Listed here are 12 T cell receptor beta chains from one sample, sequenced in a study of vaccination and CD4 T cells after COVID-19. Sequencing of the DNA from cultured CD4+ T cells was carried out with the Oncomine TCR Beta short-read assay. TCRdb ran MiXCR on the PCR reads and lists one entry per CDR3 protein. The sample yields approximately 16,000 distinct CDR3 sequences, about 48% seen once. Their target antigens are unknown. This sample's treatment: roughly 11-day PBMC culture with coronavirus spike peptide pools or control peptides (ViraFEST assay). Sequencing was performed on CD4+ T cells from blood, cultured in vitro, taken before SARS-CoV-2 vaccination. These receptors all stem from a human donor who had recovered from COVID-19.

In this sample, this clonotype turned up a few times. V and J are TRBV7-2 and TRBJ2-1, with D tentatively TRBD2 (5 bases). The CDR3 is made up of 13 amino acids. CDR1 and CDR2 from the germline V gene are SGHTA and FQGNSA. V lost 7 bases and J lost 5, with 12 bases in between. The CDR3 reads CASTSTGNNEQFF. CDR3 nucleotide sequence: TGTGCCAGCACCTCCACGGGGAACAATGAGCAGTTCTTC.

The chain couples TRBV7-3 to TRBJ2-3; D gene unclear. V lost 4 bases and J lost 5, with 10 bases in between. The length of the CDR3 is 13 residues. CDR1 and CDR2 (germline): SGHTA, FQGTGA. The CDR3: CASSSRVEDTQYF. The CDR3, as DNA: TGTGCCAGCAGCTCCCGCGTAGAAGATACGCAGTATTTT.

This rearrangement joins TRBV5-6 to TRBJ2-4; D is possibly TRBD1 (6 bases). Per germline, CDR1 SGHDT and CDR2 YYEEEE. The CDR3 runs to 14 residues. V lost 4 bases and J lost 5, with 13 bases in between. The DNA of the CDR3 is TGTGCCAGCAGCCCAGGGACACTCCAAAACATTCAGTACTTC. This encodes CASSPGTLQNIQYF. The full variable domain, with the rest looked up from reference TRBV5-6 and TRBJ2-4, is DAGVTQSPTHLIKTRGQQVTLRCSPKSGHDTVSWYQQALGQGPQFIFQYYEEEERQRGNFPDRFSGHQFPNYSSELNVNALLLGDSALYLCASSPGTLQNIQYFGAGTRLSVL.

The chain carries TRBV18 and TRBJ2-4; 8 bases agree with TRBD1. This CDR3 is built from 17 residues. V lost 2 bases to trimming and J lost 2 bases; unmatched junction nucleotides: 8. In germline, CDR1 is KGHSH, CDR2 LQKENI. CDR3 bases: TGTGCCAGCTCACCAGGGACAACAGGGGGATCCAAAAACATTCAGTACTTC. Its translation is CASSPGTTGGSKNIQYF.

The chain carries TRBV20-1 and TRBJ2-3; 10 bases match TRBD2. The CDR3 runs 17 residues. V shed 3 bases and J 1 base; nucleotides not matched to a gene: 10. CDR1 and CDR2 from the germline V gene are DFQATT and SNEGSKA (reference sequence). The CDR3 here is CSARIPGLALRTDTQYF. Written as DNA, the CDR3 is TGCAGTGCTAGGATCCCGGGACTAGCGCTTCGCACAGATACGCAGTATTTT.

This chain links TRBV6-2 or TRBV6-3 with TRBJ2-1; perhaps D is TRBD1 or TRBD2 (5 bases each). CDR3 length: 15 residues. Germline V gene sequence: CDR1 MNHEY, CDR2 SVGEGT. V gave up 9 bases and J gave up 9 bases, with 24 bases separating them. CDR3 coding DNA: TGTGCCAGTGGTGAACCGGGACGGACTCTAGGTGAGCAGTTCTTC. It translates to CASGEPGRTLGEQFF.

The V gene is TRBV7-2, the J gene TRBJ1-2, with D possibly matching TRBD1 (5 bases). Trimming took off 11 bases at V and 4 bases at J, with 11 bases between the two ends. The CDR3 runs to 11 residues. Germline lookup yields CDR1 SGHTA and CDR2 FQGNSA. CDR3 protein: CALEGFYGYTF. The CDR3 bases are TGTGCCCTAGAGGGGTTCTATGGCTACACCTTC.

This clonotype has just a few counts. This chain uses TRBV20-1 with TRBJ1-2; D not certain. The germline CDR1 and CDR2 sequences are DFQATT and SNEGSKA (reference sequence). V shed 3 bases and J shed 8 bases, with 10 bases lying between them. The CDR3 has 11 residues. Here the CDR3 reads CSARSPKGYTF. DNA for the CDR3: TGCAGTGCTAGGTCCCCTAAAGGCTACACCTTC.

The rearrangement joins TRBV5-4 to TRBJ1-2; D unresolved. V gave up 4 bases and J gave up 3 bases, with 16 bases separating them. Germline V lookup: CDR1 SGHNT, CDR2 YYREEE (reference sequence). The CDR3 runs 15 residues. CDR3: CASSQNGGLHYGYTF. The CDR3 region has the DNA TGTGCCAGCAGCCAAAATGGAGGGCTCCACTATGGCTACACCTTC. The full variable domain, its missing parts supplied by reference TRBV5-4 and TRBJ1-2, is ETGVTQSPTHLIKTRGQQVTLRCSSQSGHNTVSWYQQALGQGPQFIFQYYREEENGRGNFPPRFSGLQFPNYSSELNVNALELDDSALYLCASSQNGGLHYGYTFGSGTRLTVV.

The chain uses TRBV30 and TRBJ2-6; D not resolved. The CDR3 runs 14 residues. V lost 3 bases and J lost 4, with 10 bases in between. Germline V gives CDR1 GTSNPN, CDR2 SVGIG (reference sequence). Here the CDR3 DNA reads TGTGCCTGGAGCATATCCGGGGGGGCCAACGTCCTGACTTTC. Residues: CAWSISGGANVLTF.

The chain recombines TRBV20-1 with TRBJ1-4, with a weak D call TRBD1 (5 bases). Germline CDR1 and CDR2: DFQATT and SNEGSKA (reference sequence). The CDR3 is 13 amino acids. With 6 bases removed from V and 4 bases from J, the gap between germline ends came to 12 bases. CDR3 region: CSAEFGGNEKLFF. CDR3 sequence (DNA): TGCAGTGCCGAGTTCGGGGGTAATGAAAAACTGTTTTTT.

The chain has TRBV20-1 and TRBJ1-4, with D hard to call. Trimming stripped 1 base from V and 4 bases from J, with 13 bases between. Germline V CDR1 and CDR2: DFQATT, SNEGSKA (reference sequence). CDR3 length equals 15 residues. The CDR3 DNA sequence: TGCAGTGCTAGAGTATTGGGCGGTAGTAATGAAAAACTGTTTTTT. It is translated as CSARVLGGSNEKLFF.